A single sample is the source of the 26 T cell receptor beta chains below, sequenced in a study of cytomegalovirus exposure and HLA in healthy donors. PCR amplification relied on 60 Vbeta primers (plus 13 Jbeta primers). The repertoire was sequenced with immunoSEQ multiplex PCR; TCRdb's copy has only in-frame clones and lacks some. The sample lists around 150,000 clones; over 60% were seen once. The sequencing sample was made of PBMCs. The source of these receptors is a man aged 30 to 45 in good health and CMV-seronegative.

To note about this clone: A much larger clone is a single base away; this may be a read error. The chain is built from TRBV5-4 and TRBJ2-7; 12 bases match TRBD2. The trim removed 0 bases at V and 5 bases at J, leaving 0 bases unmatched. Germline lookup yields CDR1 SGHNT and CDR2 YYREEE (reference sequence). The CDR3 loop spans 14 amino acids. The CDR3 nucleotides are TGTGCCAGCAGCTTGGGACTAGCGGGAGACGAGCAGTACTTC. This translates into CASSLGLAGDEQYF. The full variable domain, with the rest looked up from reference TRBV5-4 and TRBJ2-7, is ETGVTQSPTHLIKTRGQQVTLRCSSQSGHNTVSWYQQALGQGPQFIFQYYREEENGRGNFPPRFSGLQFPNYSSELNVNALELDDSALYLCASSLGLAGDEQYFGPGTRLTVT.

This chain links TRBV7-3 with TRBJ2-3; weak D call: TRBD1 (7 bases). Germline-derived CDR1 and CDR2 are SGHTA and FQGTGA. The CDR3 loop spans 15 amino acids. Trimming removed 5 bases from V and 6 bases from J, with 18 bases in between. CDR3 nucleotides: TGTGCCAGCAGCCTATTCTCAGGGGGGAGGGATACGCAGTATTTT. Protein sequence: CASSLFSGGRDTQYF.

The rearrangement joins TRBV6-5 to TRBJ2-2; 8 positions agree with TRBD2. Trimming cost V 2 bases and J 7 bases; bases outside gene matches: 9. The CDR3 is 16 amino acids. Germline lookup yields CDR1 MNHEY and CDR2 SVGAGI. This chain's CDR3 is CASSYRVSGRGGELFF. Written as DNA, the CDR3 is TGTGCCAGCAGTTACCGGGTAAGCGGGAGAGGCGGGGAGCTGTTTTTT.

The genes are TRBV10-3 and TRBJ2-5, with a tentative D call TRBD1 (6 bases). Trimming cost V 6 bases and J 5 bases, with 13 bases left between them. Germline V gene data show CDR1 as ENHRY and CDR2 as SYGVKD. This CDR3 has 13 residues. As DNA, the CDR3 is TGTGCCATCAGAAGACAGGTCGGGGAGACCCAGTACTTC. Translated: CAIRRQVGETQYF.

The rearrangement links TRBV5-5 to TRBJ1-4; 8 nucleotides align to TRBD1. The junction had 9 bases not matched to a gene; V was cut back by 4 bases and J by 10 bases. Germline loops: CDR1 SGHKS, CDR2 YYEKEE (reference sequence). The length of the CDR3 is 14 residues. The CDR3 DNA reads TGTGCCAGCAGCCTGGACAGGGCAGGGGCAAAACTGTTTTTT. Protein: CASSLDRAGAKLFF.

The gene calls are TRBV18 and TRBJ1-4, with TRBD1 matching 9 bases. The V and J ends lost 3 bases and 7 bases, in that order; junction bases with no gene match: 6. Germline CDR1 KGHSH, CDR2 LQKENI. The CDR3 consists of 15 residues. CDR3: CASSPGTGTSEKLFF. The CDR3 nucleotides are TGTGCCAGCTCACCGGGGACAGGGACCAGTGAAAAACTGTTTTTT.

The V call is TRBV27, the J call TRBJ1-1; possible D gene TRBD1, 6 bases. Germline V lookup: CDR1 MNHEY, CDR2 SMNVEV (reference sequence). CDR3 size: 19 residues. Trimming pared 3 bases from V and 1 base from J, leaving 24 bases between. This chain's CDR3 is CASSFRSSSGTLPNTEAFF. CDR3 in DNA: TGTGCCAGCAGTTTTCGGTCTTCGTCCGGGACACTGCCGAACACTGAAGCTTTCTTT.

V and J are TRBV19 and TRBJ1-2; TRBD1 matches 9 bases. This CDR3 has 14 residues. Losses at the gene ends were 4 bases for V and 2 bases for J; bases not matched to a gene: 2. Germline V gene lookup returns CDR1 LNHDA and CDR2 SQIVND (reference sequence). The CDR3 reads CASSTDRGNYGYTF. The CDR3 DNA is TGTGCCAGTAGTACGGACAGGGGAAACTATGGCTACACCTTC.

This clone has more than one count but fewer than ten. The chain carries TRBV7-3 and TRBJ2-3; 12 positions agree with TRBD2. Trimming removed 4 bases from V and 0 bases from J; junction bases left unmatched: 5. CDR3 length: 17 amino acids. Germline CDR1 reads SGHTA; CDR2 reads FQGTGA. CDR3 nucleotide sequence: TGTGCCAGCAGCTCCACAGGGACTAGCGGGAGCACAGATACGCAGTATTTT. This encodes CASSSTGTSGSTDTQYF.

The DNA for the CDR3 is TGTGCCAGCAGCTTGGCAGGGGGTGGTGAAGCTTTCTTT. Translation: CASSLAGGGEAFF. The chain is built from TRBV5-8 and TRBJ1-1, with 7 bases that match TRBD1. V trimming: 0 bases; J trimming: 7 bases; junction bases outside the gene matches: 3. This CDR3 region has 13 residues. Germline V gene sequence: CDR1 SGHTS, CDR2 YDEGEE.

The V and J genes are TRBV11-2 and TRBJ2-3; 12 bases are shared with TRBD2. The germline CDR1 and CDR2 sequences are SGHAT and FQNNGV. The CDR3 consists of 18 residues. The V segment lost 3 bases and the J segment 2 bases; nucleotides outside the gene matches: 9. Here the CDR3 reads CASSFLAGGPGDTDTQYF. The CDR3, as DNA: TGTGCCAGCAGCTTCCTAGCGGGAGGGCCGGGGGACACAGATACGCAGTATTTT.

The chain has TRBV4-2 and TRBJ1-4, with D hard to call. This CDR3 region has 15 residues. In germline, CDR1 is LGHNA, CDR2 YNFKEQ. V gave up 1 base and J gave up 4 bases, with 10 bases separating them. The CDR3 sequence: CASSQGSKINEKLFF. CDR3 coding DNA: TGTGCCAGCAGCCAAGGGTCTAAGATTAATGAAAAACTGTTTTTT.

The sample holds a few counts of this clone. The gene calls are TRBV27 and TRBJ1-1; no definite D call. Per the germline V gene, CDR1 is MNHEY and CDR2 is SMNVEV (reference sequence). V shed 3 bases and J shed 2 bases, with 7 bases lying between them. The length of the CDR3 is 13 residues. CDR3 loop: CASSLEINTEAFF. CDR3 DNA: TGTGCCAGCAGTTTGGAGATAAACACTGAAGCTTTCTTT.

The chain is built from TRBV25-1 and TRBJ2-4; no clear D. V was pared by 2 bases and J by 1 base, with 9 bases between. This CDR3 is built from 15 residues. CDR1 and CDR2 (germline): MGHDK, SYGVNS. The CDR3 DNA is TGTGCCAGCAGTGAAGACACAACGGCCAAAAACATTCAGTACTTC. Translation: CASSEDTTAKNIQYF.

The chain recombines TRBV5-1 with TRBJ2-1; 7 bases are a match to TRBD2. V gave up 0 bases and J gave up 0 bases; unmatched junction bases: 3. The CDR3 runs to 16 residues. Germline loops: CDR1 SGHRS, CDR2 YFSETQ. CDR3 nucleotide sequence: TGCGCCAGCAGCTTGGCTAGCGGAAGCTCCTACAATGAGCAGTTCTTC. Protein product: CASSLASGSSYNEQFF.

This chain links TRBV25-1 with TRBJ2-7; D perhaps matches TRBD1 (6 bases). Germline CDR1 and CDR2: MGHDK and SYGVNS. Deletions cut 2 bases from V and 3 bases from J, with 14 bases between. This CDR3 is built from 15 residues. CDR3 in DNA: TGTGCCAGCAGTGAAGCCGGAGACAGGCTCTACGAGCAGTACTTC. It yields the protein CASSEAGDRLYEQYF.

This sequence joins TRBV5-1 and TRBJ1-4; 7 bases line up with TRBD1. This CDR3 region has 16 residues. CDR1 is SGHRS and CDR2 is YFSETQ in the germline V gene. After removal of 3 bases from V and 9 bases from J, the junction contained 14 bases not matched to a gene. The CDR3 sequence is CASSSSGTAVNQKLFF. CDR3 DNA: TGCGCCAGCAGCTCCTCCGGGACAGCGGTGAATCAAAAACTGTTTTTT. Using reference TRBV5-1 and TRBJ1-4 for the parts outside the CDR3, the full variable domain is KAGVTQTPRYLIKTRGQQVTLSCSPISGHRSVSWYQQTPGQGLQFLFEYFSETQRNKGNFPGRFSGRQFSNSRSEMNVSTLELGDSALYLCASSSSGTAVNQKLFFGSGTQLSVL.

The genes are TRBV11-1 and TRBJ2-2, with D maybe TRBD1 (5 bases). Germline CDR1 reads SGHAT; CDR2 reads FQDESV (reference sequence). The V gene lost 5 bases and the J gene lost 1 base, with 8 bases spanning the gap. CDR3 length: 14 residues. The CDR3 loop is CASSLGQNTGELFF. Written as DNA, the CDR3 is TGTGCCAGCAGCCTCGGACAGAACACCGGGGAGCTGTTTTTT.

The rearrangement uses TRBV4-2 and TRBJ1-4, with D hard to call. CDR3 length: 14 residues. V was shortened by 5 bases and J by 0 bases, with 7 bases between the two germline ends. Germline CDR1 and CDR2: LGHNA and YNFKEQ. The CDR3 DNA is TGTGCCAGCAGCTTACAAGCAACTAATGAAAAACTGTTTTTT. Its protein product is CASSLQATNEKLFF.

The chain links TRBV5-1 to TRBJ2-1; 9 nucleotides agree with TRBD1. Germline CDR1 is SGHRS and CDR2 is YFSETQ. The J segment lost 7 bases and the V segment lost 3 bases, leaving 8 bases of the junction unmatched. This CDR3 has 15 residues. The CDR3 nucleotides read TGCGCCAGCAGCTGGGGGGGGGACAGGGTAAATGAGCAGTTCTTC. Its protein product is CASSWGGDRVNEQFF.

This chain links TRBV19 with TRBJ1-5; 11 nucleotides agree with TRBD1. Trimming at V came to 2 bases and at J to 0 bases, leaving 9 bases not matched to a gene. The CDR3 has 19 residues. CDR1 LNHDA and CDR2 SQIVND come from the germline V gene (reference sequence). Written as DNA, the CDR3 is TGTGCCAGTAGTATAATCAGCGGGACAGGGGGTTATAGCAATCAGCCCCAGCATTTT. As protein: CASSIISGTGGYSNQPQHF.

This clone was picked up a small number of times. The CDR3 reads CASSLGQGPEAFF. The CDR3 DNA sequence: TGTGCCAGCAGTTTAGGACAGGGTCCTGAAGCTTTCTTT. The chain is built from TRBV28 and TRBJ1-1; 8 bases line up with TRBD1. The CDR3 consists of 13 residues. Germline assignment: CDR1 MDHEN and CDR2 SYDVKM. Trimming removed 2 bases from V and 6 bases from J; junction bases left unmatched: 2.

The chain uses TRBV18 and TRBJ2-1; 9 positions agree with TRBD2. V was clipped by 1 base and J by 5 bases; unmatched bases: 9. CDR3 length equals 17 residues. Looked up from germline, CDR1 is KGHSH and CDR2 is LQKENI. CDR3 sequence: CASSPRAAGGSNNEQFF. In DNA, the CDR3 is TGTGCCAGCTCACCACGTGCTGCGGGAGGGTCCAACAATGAGCAGTTCTTC.

For the CDR3, the DNA is TGTGCCAGCAGTCCCCTCGGGAACACCGGGGAGCTGTTTTTT. This encodes CASSPLGNTGELFF. The chain employs TRBV28 and TRBJ2-2; D is unresolved. V was cut by 5 bases and J by 1 base, with 8 bases left in between. CDR1 and CDR2 (germline): MDHEN, SYDVKM. This CDR3 contains 14 residues.

The genes are TRBV23-1 and TRBJ1-5, with D unclear. TRBV23-1 is classed as an ORF, of uncertain function. Trimming stripped 4 bases from V and 0 bases from J, with 10 bases between. The CDR3 is made up of 15 amino acids. The CDR3 nucleotides read TGCGCCAGCAGTCTCTTTTCTTATAGCAATCAGCCCCAGCATTTT. It encodes CASSLFSYSNQPQHF.

This sequence joins TRBV9 and TRBJ2-7; perhaps TRBD2 as D (6 bases). The length of the CDR3 is 16 residues. Germline V CDR1 and CDR2: SGDLS, YYNGEE. The V end lost 0 bases, the J end lost 6 bases, and 19 bases lay between the germline ends. The CDR3 nucleotides are TGTGCCAGCAGCGTAGGGACCAACTTCGGGAGTGGCGAGCAGTACTTC. It encodes CASSVGTNFGSGEQYF.